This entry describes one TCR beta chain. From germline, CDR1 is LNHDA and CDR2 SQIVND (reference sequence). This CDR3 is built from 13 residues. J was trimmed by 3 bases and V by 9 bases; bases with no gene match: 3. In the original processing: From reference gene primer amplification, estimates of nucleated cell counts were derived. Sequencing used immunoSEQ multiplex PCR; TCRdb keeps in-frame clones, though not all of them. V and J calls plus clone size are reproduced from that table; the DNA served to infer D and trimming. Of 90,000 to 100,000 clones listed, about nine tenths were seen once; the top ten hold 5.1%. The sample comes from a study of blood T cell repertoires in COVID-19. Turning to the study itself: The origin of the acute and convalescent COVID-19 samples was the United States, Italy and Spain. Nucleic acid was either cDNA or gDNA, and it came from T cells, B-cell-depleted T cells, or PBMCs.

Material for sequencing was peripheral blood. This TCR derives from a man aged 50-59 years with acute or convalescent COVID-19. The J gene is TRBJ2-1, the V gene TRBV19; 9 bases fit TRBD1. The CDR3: CASGTGNYNEQFF. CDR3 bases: TGTGCCAGCGGGACAGGGAACTACAATGAGCAGTTCTTC.